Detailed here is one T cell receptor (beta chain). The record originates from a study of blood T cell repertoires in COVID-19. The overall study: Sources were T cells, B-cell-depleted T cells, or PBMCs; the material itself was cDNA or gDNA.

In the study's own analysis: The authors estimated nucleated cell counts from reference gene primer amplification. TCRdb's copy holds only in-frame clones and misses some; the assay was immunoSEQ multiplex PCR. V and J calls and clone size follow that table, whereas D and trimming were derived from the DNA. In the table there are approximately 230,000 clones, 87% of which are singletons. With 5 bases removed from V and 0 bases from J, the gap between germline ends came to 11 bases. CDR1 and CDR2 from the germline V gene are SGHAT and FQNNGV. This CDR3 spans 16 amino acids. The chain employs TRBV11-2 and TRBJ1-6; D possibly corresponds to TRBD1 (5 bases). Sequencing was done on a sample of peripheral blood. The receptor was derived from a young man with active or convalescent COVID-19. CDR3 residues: CASSIGASSYNSPLHF. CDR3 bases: TGTGCCAGCAGCATTGGGGCGAGCTCCTATAATTCACCCCTCCACTTT. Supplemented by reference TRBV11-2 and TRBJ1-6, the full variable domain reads EAGVAQSPRYKIIEKRQSVAFWCNPISGHATLYWYQQILGQGPKLLIQFQNNGVVDDSQLPKDRFSAERLKGVDSTLKIQPAKLEDSAVYLCASSIGASSYNSPLHFGNGTRLTVT.